A single sample is the source of the 7 T cell receptor beta chains below, sequenced in a study of T-cell reconstitution after alpha-beta-depleted transplantation in children. Unique molecular identifiers were incorporated during preparation of the TCRbeta library. TCRdb fed the PCR reads into MiXCR, producing one record per CDR3 protein. Among some 450,000 distinct CDR3 sequences listed, about 45% were seen once. The sequencing used PBMCs, collected before TCRalphabeta/CD19-depleted stem cell transplant. The receptors stem from a girl aged 2 to 10 with aplastic anemia, due to receive a stem cell transplant.

The chain has TRBV20-1 and TRBJ2-3, with a tentative D call TRBD2 (5 bases). Between the trimmed V and J ends, which lost 3 bases and 3 bases, there was a span of 13 bases. Germline CDR1 reads DFQATT; CDR2 reads SNEGSKA (reference sequence). This CDR3 has 14 amino acids. The CDR3 region has the DNA TGCAGTGCTAGCATCGGGATTAGGACAGATACGCAGTATTTT. This codes for CSASIGIRTDTQYF.

The chain couples TRBV20-1 to TRBJ1-1, with D possibly matching TRBD1 (6 bases). The CDR3 spans 13 residues. CDR1 and CDR2 (germline): DFQATT, SNEGSKA (reference sequence). V was cut by 3 bases and J by 3 bases, with 11 bases left in between. CDR3 amino acids: CSASRGTDTEAFF. For the CDR3, the DNA is TGCAGTGCTAGTAGGGGGACCGACACTGAAGCTTTCTTT.

V is TRBV28 and J is TRBJ2-2; TRBD1 matches 9 bases. V trimming: 3 bases; J trimming: 5 bases; junction bases outside the gene matches: 7. The CDR3 consists of 16 residues. Per germline, CDR1 MDHEN and CDR2 SYDVKM. Here the CDR3 DNA reads TGTGCCAGCAGTTTTAGACAGGGGGGTCGGACCGGGGAGCTGTTTTTT. It specifies CASSFRQGGRTGELFF.

The chain uses TRBV24-1 and TRBJ2-2, with TRBD1 as a possible D gene (5 bases). The CDR3 has 16 residues. The V end was cut by 3 bases, the J end by 1 base, with 11 bases between. Germline lookup yields CDR1 KGHDR and CDR2 SFDVKD. Written as DNA, the CDR3 is TGTGCCACCAGTGATCAAGGACACATGAACACCGGGGAGCTGTTTTTT. Its protein product is CATSDQGHMNTGELFF.

This clonotype has only a few counts. The chain links TRBV7-9 to TRBJ1-4, with a possible D match to TRBD1 (5 bases). CDR3 length: 16 residues. V gave up 4 bases and J gave up 8 bases, with 20 bases separating them. Per germline, CDR1 SEHNR and CDR2 FQNEAQ (reference sequence). CDR3 protein: CASSSPVGHAWEKLFF. The CDR3 DNA reads TGTGCCAGCAGCTCGCCGGTGGGGCACGCGTGGGAAAAACTGTTTTTT.

This clonotype was seen a few times. The chain links TRBV12-3 or TRBV12-4 to TRBJ2-1; TRBD2 matches 7 bases. The J segment lost 0 bases and the V segment lost 8 bases, leaving 7 bases of the junction unmatched. This CDR3 is built from 15 residues. CDR3 sequence (DNA): TGTGCCAGCGGGGGGGGGGTTAGCTCCTACAATGAGCAGTTCTTC. The encoded protein is CASGGGVSSYNEQFF.

The chain is built from TRBV6-1 and TRBJ1-4, with 7 bases aligning to TRBD1. Germline V CDR1 and CDR2: MNHNS, SASEGT. CDR3 length: 14 residues. Losses at the gene ends were 6 bases for V and 5 bases for J; bases not matched to a gene: 6. CDR3 in amino acids: CASRPGGGNEKLFF. The CDR3 DNA reads as TGTGCCAGCAGGCCAGGGGGAGGGAATGAAAAACTGTTTTTT.